These 21 T cell receptor beta chains share one sample of origin, sequenced in a study of CD8 T cells in ankylosing spondylitis. Each CDR3 protein is one row after TCRdb ran MiXCR on the 5' RACE reads. The repertoire holds just over 350,000 distinct CDR3 sequences, with 20% to 25% as singletons. Sequencing was carried out using blood, either unsorted or a sorted T cell fraction (not recorded which). These TCRs come from a male donor with ankylosing spondylitis or in good health (not recorded which).

Only a few counts were recorded for this clonotype. This rearrangement joins TRBV29-1 to TRBJ2-1; 7 bases line up with TRBD1. This CDR3 spans 12 amino acids. Losses at the gene ends were 7 bases for V and 9 bases for J; bases not matched to a gene: 9. Germline lookup yields CDR1 SQVTM and CDR2 ANQGSEA. For the CDR3, the DNA is TGCAGCGCCGGGACAGAGATTAGTGAGCAGTTCTTC. It is translated as CSAGTEISEQFF.

There are a few counts of this clonotype. This rearrangement joins TRBV24-1 to TRBJ2-5, with D possibly matching TRBD2 (6 bases). Trimming shortened V by 4 bases and J by 2 bases, and 13 bases separated the two germline ends. The CDR3 runs to 15 residues. CDR1 is KGHDR, CDR2 SFDVKD, per germline. CDR3 protein: CATSETGTLQETQYF. Here the CDR3 DNA reads TGTGCCACCAGTGAAACTGGGACTTTACAAGAGACCCAGTACTTC.

The chain employs TRBV11-2 and TRBJ2-7; 9 nucleotides match TRBD1. V trimming: 3 bases; J trimming: 2 bases; junction bases outside the gene matches: 11. The germline gives CDR1 SGHAT, CDR2 FQNNGV. The CDR3 is made up of 17 amino acids. The CDR3 loop is CASSFTLGTGRTYEQYF. DNA of the CDR3: TGTGCCAGCAGCTTCACCCTCGGGACAGGGAGGACCTACGAGCAGTACTTC.

This clonotype has a count of ten or more. CDR3 in DNA: TGTGCCAGCAGCCCGACAGGTATCTCCTACGAGCAGTACTTC. Its protein product is CASSPTGISYEQYF. V is TRBV12-3 or TRBV12-4 and J is TRBJ2-7; tentatively, D is TRBD1 (6 bases). Between the trimmed V and J ends, which lost 6 bases and 0 bases, there was a span of 12 bases. This CDR3 contains 14 residues.

DNA for the CDR3: TGCGCCAGCAGCCAACTTGGAACGTTCGGAGCCACCATATATTTT. Its protein is CASSQLGTFGATIYF. This chain connects TRBV4-1 to TRBJ1-3; D is uncertain. This CDR3 has 15 amino acids. Germline values: CDR1 MGHRA, CDR2 YSYEKL. The V gene lost 2 bases and the J gene lost 9 bases, with 17 bases spanning the gap.

A few counts support this clonotype. The chain links TRBV5-4 to TRBJ2-5, with unresolved D. The CDR3 sequence is 9 residues long. Looked up from germline, CDR1 is SGHNT and CDR2 is YYREEE (reference sequence). The ends were cut back, 6 bases at V and 7 bases at J, with 4 bases in the middle. The CDR3 loop reads CASMGTQYF. As DNA, the CDR3 is TGTGCCAGCATGGGGACCCAGTACTTC.

The rearrangement joins TRBV5-1 to TRBJ2-1, with 10 bases aligning to TRBD1. V gave up 7 bases and J gave up 9 bases; unmatched junction bases: 7. CDR1 and CDR2 (germline): SGHRS, YFSETQ. The CDR3 sequence is 13 residues long. The CDR3 here is CASRGQGMVEQFF. CDR3 DNA sequence: TGCGCCAGCCGGGGACAGGGGATGGTTGAGCAGTTCTTC.

CDR3 sequence (DNA): TGTGCCAGCAGTTGGTTGCAGGGTTACAATGAGCAGTTCTTC. As protein: CASSWLQGYNEQFF. The chain carries TRBV28 and TRBJ2-1; D is perhaps TRBD1 (5 bases). CDR1 MDHEN and CDR2 SYDVKM come from the germline V gene. The V end was cut by 4 bases, the J end by 4 bases, with 11 bases between. CDR3 length: 14 residues. The full variable domain, with the rest looked up from reference TRBV28 and TRBJ2-1, is DVKVTQSSRYLVKRTGEKVFLECVQDMDHENMFWYRQDPGLGLRLIYFSYDVKMKEKGDIPEGYSVSREKKERFSLILESASTNQTSMYLCASSWLQGYNEQFFGPGTRLTVL.

The rearrangement joins TRBV7-6 to TRBJ2-5; 12 nucleotides match TRBD1. The CDR3 totals 17 residues. Per the germline V gene, CDR1 is SGHVS and CDR2 is FNYEAQ. V was clipped by 2 bases and J by 5 bases; unmatched bases: 9. As DNA, the CDR3 is TGTGCCAGCAGCTTAAATCCGGGACAGGGGGCTCGGGAGACCCAGTACTTC. It is translated as CASSLNPGQGARETQYF.

V gene TRBV5-6 combines with J gene TRBJ2-7; TRBD2 is a possible D gene (6 bases). The CDR3 runs 17 residues. Germline V gene data show CDR1 as SGHDT and CDR2 as YYEEEE. V was trimmed by 0 bases and J by 5 bases, leaving 21 bases between them. The CDR3 coding sequence is TGTGCCAGCAGCTTGGACCCGGCGGGGTTCTGGCGGGACGAGCAGTACTTC. Protein: CASSLDPAGFWRDEQYF.

The gene calls are TRBV12-3 or TRBV12-4 and TRBJ2-1; 10 bases are a match to TRBD2. The ends lost 3 bases at V and 6 bases at J; junction bases unmatched: 8. The CDR3 loop spans 16 amino acids. The CDR3 DNA sequence: TGTGCCAGCAGTTTCGGGAGACTAGCGGGCGTCAATGAGCAGTTCTTC. This translates into CASSFGRLAGVNEQFF.

The chain couples TRBV11-2 to TRBJ2-7, with D possibly being TRBD1 (6 bases). The V and J ends lost 4 bases and 7 bases respectively, with 11 bases between them. The CDR3 contains 12 residues. Germline V gives CDR1 SGHAT, CDR2 FQNNGV. CDR3 sequence: CASSSDSGEQYF. For the CDR3, the DNA is TGTGCCAGCAGCTCGGACAGCGGAGAGCAGTACTTC.

This clonotype occurred a few times. The chain combines TRBV4-1 with TRBJ2-7; no definite D call. This CDR3 region has 14 residues. Germline-derived CDR1 and CDR2 are MGHRA and YSYEKL. V was clipped by 1 base and J by 2 bases, with 9 bases between them. CDR3 sequence: CASSQGPPAYEQYF. CDR3 DNA: TGCGCCAGCAGCCAAGGCCCTCCTGCCTACGAGCAGTACTTC.

This chain connects TRBV2 to TRBJ2-7; 7 positions agree with TRBD1. V dropped 6 bases and J dropped 6; count of bases not matched to a gene: 8. CDR3 length: 13 residues. In germline, CDR1 is SNHLY, CDR2 FYNNEI. CDR3 DNA sequence: TGTGCCAGCAGCGCCCCGACAGGGTTCGAGCAGTACTTC. It specifies CASSAPTGFEQYF.

This clonotype was detected only a few times. V and J are TRBV29-1 and TRBJ2-1, with TRBD1 matching 7 bases. Per germline, CDR1 SQVTM and CDR2 ANQGSEA. J lost 3 bases, V lost 4 bases, and 6 bases had no gene match. This CDR3 comprises 14 residues. CDR3: CSVVGTDHYNEQFF. The CDR3 nucleotides read TGCAGCGTTGTAGGGACAGACCACTACAATGAGCAGTTCTTC.

The chain carries TRBV3-1 and TRBJ2-7, with D possibly matching TRBD1 (5 bases). Trimming took off 0 bases at V and 3 bases at J, with 9 bases between the two ends. The CDR3 is 14 amino acids. The germline gives CDR1 LGHDT, CDR2 YNNKEL (reference sequence). CDR3 coding DNA: TGTGCCAGCAGCCAAGATCTACAGGTCTACGAGCAGTACTTC. Amino acids: CASSQDLQVYEQYF.

Only a few counts were recorded for this clonotype. The gene calls are TRBV5-1 and TRBJ2-5, with unresolved D. V was shortened by 0 bases and J by 0 bases, with 6 bases between the two germline ends. The CDR3 is 14 amino acids. In germline, CDR1 is SGHRS, CDR2 YFSETQ. The CDR3 DNA sequence: TGCGCCAGCAGCTTGGTCCCAGACCAAGAGACCCAGTACTTC. Encoded protein: CASSLVPDQETQYF.

V usage is TRBV12-3 or TRBV12-4 and J usage is TRBJ2-3, with D maybe TRBD2 (6 bases). Trimming cost V 6 bases and J 6 bases, with 16 bases left between them. The CDR3 is made up of 14 amino acids. The DNA for the CDR3 is TGTGCCAGCAGCGAGCGGGTTGAGGGGGATACGCAGTATTTT. This sequence encodes CASSERVEGDTQYF.

The rearrangement joins TRBV6-4 to TRBJ2-1, with D perhaps TRBD1 (5 bases). The CDR3 has 14 residues. Trimming cost V 1 base and J 8 bases, with 12 bases left between them. From germline, CDR1 is MRHNA and CDR2 SNTAGT. CDR3 sequence (DNA): TGTGCCAGCAGTGACTTTGGGTTAGGGGATGAGCAGTTCTTC. It translates to CASSDFGLGDEQFF.

J is TRBJ2-3 and V is TRBV11-2; a possible D gene is TRBD1 (5 bases). CDR3 size: 15 residues. Per germline, CDR1 SGHAT and CDR2 FQNNGV. V was pared by 6 bases and J by 1 base, with 14 bases between. The CDR3 nucleotides are TGTGCCAGCAGGATTCCAGGGTCTCGCACAGATACGCAGTATTTT. This translates into CASRIPGSRTDTQYF.

This clonotype was observed a handful of times. This chain uses TRBV29-1 with TRBJ2-7; D is undetermined. This CDR3 spans 9 amino acids. Looked up from germline, CDR1 is SQVTM and CDR2 is ANQGSEA. The V end lost 4 bases, the J end lost 5 bases, and 3 bases lay between the germline ends. Written as DNA, the CDR3 is TGCAGCGTTGGAGACGAGCAGTACTTC. Translating it yields CSVGDEQYF.